This T cell receptor (beta chain) was identified in a study of low-dose radiotherapy and immunotherapy resistance in tumors. Across the study: Over 26 weeks, cohort 2 got 1 Gy every two weeks, reaching 13 Gy.

This clonotype turned up a few times. Alpha- and beta-chain coverage of first-strand cDNA came from TRAV- and TRBV-specific primers. TCRs underwent 15 to 25 PCR cycles of amplification with a constant-region primer and V-primer adapter. TCRdb passed the reads through MiXCR, listing each CDR3 protein once. The sample carries just over 90,000 distinct CDR3 sequences, 20% recorded once. CDR3 size: 14 residues. V lost 0 bases and J 2 bases, leaving 9 bases between the germline ends. The germline gives CDR1 SGDLS, CDR2 YYNGEE. Regarding time point: after trial treatment. Treatment specified: LDRT plus nivolumab, ipilimumab, low-dose cyclophosphamide and aspirin (RACIN trial). Eligibility was restricted to patients presenting with advanced solid tumors that lacked tumor-infiltrating lymphocytes.

This TCR derives from a female donor with ovarian cancer. The rearrangement joins TRBV9 to TRBJ2-7; D is undetermined. The sample was PBMCs, taken after low-dose radiotherapy plus immunotherapy. The CDR3 DNA reads TGTGCCAGCAGCGTAGGGTTAGCCACCTACGAGCAGTACTTC. Protein product: CASSVGLATYEQYF.